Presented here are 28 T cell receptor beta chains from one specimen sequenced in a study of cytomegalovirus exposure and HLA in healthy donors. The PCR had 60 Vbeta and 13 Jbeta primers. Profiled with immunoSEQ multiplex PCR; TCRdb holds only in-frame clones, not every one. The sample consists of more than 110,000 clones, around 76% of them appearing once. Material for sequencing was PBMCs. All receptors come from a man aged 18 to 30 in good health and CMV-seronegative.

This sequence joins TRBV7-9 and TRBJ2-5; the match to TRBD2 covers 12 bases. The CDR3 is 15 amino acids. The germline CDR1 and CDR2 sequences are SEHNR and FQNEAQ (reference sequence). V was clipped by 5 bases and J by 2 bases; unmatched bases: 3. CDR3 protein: CASSPGLAGQETQYF. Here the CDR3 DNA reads TGTGCCAGCAGCCCCGGACTAGCGGGACAAGAGACCCAGTACTTC.

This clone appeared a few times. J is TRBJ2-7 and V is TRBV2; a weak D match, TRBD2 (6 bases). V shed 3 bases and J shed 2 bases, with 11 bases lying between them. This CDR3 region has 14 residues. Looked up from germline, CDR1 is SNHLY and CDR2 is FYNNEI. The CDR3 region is CASSEGGPPYEQYF. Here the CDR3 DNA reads TGTGCCAGCAGTGAGGGGGGACCCCCCTACGAGCAGTACTTC.

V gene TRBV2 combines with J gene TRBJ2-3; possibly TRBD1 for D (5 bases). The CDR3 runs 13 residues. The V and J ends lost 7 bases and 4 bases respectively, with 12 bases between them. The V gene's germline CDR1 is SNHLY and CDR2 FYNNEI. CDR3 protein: CASKTDQADTQYF. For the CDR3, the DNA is TGTGCCAGCAAGACAGACCAAGCAGATACGCAGTATTTT.

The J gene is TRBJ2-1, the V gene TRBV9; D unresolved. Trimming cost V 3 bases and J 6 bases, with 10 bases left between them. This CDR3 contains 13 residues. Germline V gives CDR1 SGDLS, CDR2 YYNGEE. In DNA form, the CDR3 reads TGTGCCAGCAGCGCGAGGCGCGGCAATGAGCAGTTCTTC. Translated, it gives CASSARRGNEQFF.

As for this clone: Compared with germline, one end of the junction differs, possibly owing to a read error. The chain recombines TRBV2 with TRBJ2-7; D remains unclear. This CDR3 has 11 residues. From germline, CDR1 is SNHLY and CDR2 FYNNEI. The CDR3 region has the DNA TGTGCCAGCAGTGAAACGACTTCCCCCGAGTTC. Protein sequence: CASSETTSPEF.

CDR3 coding DNA: TGTGCCAGCACAGGGGGGTTTAATGAAAAACTGTTTTTT. Amino acids: CASTGGFNEKLFF. The rearrangement joins TRBV19 to TRBJ1-4, with TRBD1 identical over 8 bases. This CDR3 contains 13 residues. Germline lookup yields CDR1 LNHDA and CDR2 SQIVND (reference sequence). The V gene end was trimmed by 9 bases and the J gene end by 4 bases; junction bases not matched to a gene: 4.

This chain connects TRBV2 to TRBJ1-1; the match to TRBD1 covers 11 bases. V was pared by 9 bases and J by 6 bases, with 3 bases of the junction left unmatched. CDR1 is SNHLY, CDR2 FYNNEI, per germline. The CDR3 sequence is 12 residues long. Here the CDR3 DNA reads TGTGCCAGGGACAGGGGGCAAGCTGAAGCTTTCTTT. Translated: CARDRGQAEAFF.

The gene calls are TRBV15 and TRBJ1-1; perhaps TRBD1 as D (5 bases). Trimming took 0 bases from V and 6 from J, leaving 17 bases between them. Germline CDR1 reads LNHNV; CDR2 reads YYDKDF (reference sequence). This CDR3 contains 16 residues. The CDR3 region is CATSRDHGGFQPEAFF. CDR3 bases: TGTGCCACCAGCAGAGATCACGGGGGTTTTCAACCTGAAGCTTTCTTT.

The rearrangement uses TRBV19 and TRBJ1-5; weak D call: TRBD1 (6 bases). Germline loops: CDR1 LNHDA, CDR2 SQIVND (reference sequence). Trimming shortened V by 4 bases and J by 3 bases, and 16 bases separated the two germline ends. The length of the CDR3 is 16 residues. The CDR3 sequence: CASSRQGKASNQPQHF. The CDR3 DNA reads TGTGCCAGTAGTAGGCAGGGGAAAGCTTCCAATCAGCCCCAGCATTTT.

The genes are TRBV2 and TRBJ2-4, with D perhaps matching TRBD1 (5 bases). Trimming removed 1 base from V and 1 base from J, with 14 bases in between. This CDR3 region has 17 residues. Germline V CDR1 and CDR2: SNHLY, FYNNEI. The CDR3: CASSEGGNGVAKNIQYF. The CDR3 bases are TGTGCCAGCAGTGAAGGGGGCAATGGGGTTGCCAAAAACATTCAGTACTTC.

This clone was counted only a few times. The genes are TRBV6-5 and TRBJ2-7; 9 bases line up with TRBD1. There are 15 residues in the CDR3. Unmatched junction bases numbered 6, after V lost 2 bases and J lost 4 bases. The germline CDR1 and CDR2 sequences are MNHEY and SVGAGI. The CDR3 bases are TGTGCCAGCAGTTACGTACAGGGGGCAGGATACGAGCAGTACTTC. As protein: CASSYVQGAGYEQYF.

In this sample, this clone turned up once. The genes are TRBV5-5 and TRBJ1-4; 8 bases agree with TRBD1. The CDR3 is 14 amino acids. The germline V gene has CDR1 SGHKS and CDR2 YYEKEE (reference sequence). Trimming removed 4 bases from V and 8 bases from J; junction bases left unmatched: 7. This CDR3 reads CASSPRTGLEKLFF. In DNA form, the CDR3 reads TGTGCCAGCAGCCCTCGGACAGGGCTCGAAAAACTGTTTTTT.

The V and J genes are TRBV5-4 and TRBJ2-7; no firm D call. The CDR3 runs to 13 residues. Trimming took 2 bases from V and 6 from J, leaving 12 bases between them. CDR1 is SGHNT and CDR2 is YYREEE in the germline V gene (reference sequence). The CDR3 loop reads CASSFRGSGEQYF. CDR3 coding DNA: TGTGCCAGCAGCTTTAGAGGTTCGGGCGAGCAGTACTTC.

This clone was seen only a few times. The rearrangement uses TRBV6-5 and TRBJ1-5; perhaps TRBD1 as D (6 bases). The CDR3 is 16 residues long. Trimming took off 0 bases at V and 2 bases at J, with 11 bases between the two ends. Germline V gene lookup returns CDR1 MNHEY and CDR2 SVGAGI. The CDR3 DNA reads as TGTGCCAGCAGTTACTCGGGCAGGGGAGGCAATCAGCCCCAGCATTTT. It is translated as CASSYSGRGGNQPQHF.

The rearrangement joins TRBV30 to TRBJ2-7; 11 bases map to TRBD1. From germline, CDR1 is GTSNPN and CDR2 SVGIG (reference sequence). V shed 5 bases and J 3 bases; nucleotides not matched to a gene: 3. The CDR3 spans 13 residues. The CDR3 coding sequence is TGTGCCTGGGTTGGGACAGGGGGCTACGAGCAGTACTTC. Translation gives CAWVGTGGYEQYF.

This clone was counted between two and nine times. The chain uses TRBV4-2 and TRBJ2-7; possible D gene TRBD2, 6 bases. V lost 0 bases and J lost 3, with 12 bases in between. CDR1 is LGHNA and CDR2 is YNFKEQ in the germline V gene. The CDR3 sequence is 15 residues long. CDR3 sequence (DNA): TGTGCCAGCAGCCAAGAGTTTAGCGGAAACTACGAGCAGTACTTC. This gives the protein CASSQEFSGNYEQYF.

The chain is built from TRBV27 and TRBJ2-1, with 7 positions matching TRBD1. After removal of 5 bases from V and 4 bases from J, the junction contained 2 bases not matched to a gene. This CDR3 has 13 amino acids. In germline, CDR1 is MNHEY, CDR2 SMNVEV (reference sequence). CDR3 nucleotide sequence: TGTGCCAGCAGTCCACAGGGGTACAATGAGCAGTTCTTC. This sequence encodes CASSPQGYNEQFF.

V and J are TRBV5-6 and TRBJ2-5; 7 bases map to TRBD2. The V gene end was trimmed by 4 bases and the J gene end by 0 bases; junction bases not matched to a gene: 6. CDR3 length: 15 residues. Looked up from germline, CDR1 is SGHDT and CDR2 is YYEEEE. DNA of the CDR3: TGTGCCAGCAGCGGGAGGGGTGGGTACCAAGAGACCCAGTACTTC. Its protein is CASSGRGGYQETQYF.

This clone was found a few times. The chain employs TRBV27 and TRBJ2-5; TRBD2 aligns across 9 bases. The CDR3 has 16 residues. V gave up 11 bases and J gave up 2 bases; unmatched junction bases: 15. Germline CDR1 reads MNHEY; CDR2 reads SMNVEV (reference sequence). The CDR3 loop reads CACSLRGAGGQETQYF. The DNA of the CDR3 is TGTGCCTGCTCCCTCCGTGGGGCGGGGGGGCAAGAGACCCAGTACTTC.

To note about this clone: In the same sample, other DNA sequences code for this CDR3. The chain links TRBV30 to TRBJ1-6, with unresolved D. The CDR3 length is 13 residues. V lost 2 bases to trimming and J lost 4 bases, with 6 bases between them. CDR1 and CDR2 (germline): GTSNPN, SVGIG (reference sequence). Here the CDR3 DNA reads TGTGCCTGGAGTACAGATTATAATTCACCCCTCCACTTT. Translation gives CAWSTDYNSPLHF.

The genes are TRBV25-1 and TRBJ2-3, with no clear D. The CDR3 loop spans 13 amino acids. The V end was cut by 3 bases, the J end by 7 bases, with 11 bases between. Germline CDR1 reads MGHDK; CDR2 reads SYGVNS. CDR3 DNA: TGTGCCAGCAGTGATGACATGCCTAATACGCAGTATTTT. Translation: CASSDDMPNTQYF.

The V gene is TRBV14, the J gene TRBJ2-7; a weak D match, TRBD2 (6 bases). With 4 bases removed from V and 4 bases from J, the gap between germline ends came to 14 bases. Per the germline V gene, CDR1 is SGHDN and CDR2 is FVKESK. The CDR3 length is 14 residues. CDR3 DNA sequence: TGTGCCAGCAGCCCACTAGCCCGCCTTTACGAGCAGTACTTC. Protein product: CASSPLARLYEQYF.

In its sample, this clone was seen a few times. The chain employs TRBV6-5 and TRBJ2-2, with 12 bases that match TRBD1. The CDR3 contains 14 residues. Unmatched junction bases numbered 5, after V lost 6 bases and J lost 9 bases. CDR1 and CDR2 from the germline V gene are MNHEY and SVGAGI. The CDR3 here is CASSTGQGARELFF. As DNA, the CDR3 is TGTGCCAGCAGCACGGGACAGGGGGCGAGGGAGCTGTTTTTT.

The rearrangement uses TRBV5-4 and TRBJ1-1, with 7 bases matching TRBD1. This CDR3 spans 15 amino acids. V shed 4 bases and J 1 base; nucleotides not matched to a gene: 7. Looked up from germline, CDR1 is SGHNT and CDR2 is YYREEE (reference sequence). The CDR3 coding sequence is TGTGCCAGCAGCCCACGACAGGGTTCGAACACTGAAGCTTTCTTT. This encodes CASSPRQGSNTEAFF.

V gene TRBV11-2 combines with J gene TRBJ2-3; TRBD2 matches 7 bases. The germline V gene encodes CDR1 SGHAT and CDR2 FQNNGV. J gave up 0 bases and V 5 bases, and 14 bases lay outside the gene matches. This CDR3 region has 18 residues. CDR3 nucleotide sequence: TGTGCCAGCAGCCGACGACTTGCGGGAGCCTCTAGCACAGATACGCAGTATTTT. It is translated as CASSRRLAGASSTDTQYF. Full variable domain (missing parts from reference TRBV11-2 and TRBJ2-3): EAGVAQSPRYKIIEKRQSVAFWCNPISGHATLYWYQQILGQGPKLLIQFQNNGVVDDSQLPKDRFSAERLKGVDSTLKIQPAKLEDSAVYLCASSRRLAGASSTDTQYFGPGTRLTVL.

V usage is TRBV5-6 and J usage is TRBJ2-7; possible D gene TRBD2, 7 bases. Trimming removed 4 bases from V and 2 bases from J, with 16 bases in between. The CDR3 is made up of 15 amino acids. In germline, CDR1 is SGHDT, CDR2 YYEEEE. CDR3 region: CASSPPGGLPYEQYF. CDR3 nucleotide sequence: TGTGCCAGCAGCCCCCCCGGGGGGCTGCCCTACGAGCAGTACTTC.

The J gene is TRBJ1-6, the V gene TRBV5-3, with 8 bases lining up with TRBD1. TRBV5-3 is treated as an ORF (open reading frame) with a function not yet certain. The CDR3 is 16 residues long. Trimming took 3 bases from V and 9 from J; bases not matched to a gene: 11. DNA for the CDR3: TGTGCCAGAAGCTCGCCGACAGGGGCCTTTTTTTCACCCCTCCACTTT. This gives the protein CARSSPTGAFFSPLHF.

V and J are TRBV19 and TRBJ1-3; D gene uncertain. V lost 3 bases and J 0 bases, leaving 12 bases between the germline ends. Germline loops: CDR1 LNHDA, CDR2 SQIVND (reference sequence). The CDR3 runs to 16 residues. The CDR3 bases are TGTGCCAGTAGTATCATGGTTGGGCTCTCTGGAAACACCATATATTTT. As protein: CASSIMVGLSGNTIYF.